The present TCR beta chain was sequenced within a study of T cells in localized non-small cell lung cancer. Study-level points and caveats: Only one tumor region went through sequencing, so heterogeneity may still be there. Elevated blood T cell density was associated with longer overall survival. Among the tissues sampled, uninvolved adjacent lung had the highest T cell clonality, above tumor.

Deletions cut 4 bases from V and 1 base from J, with 10 bases between. This CDR3 is 14 amino acids long. In germline, CDR1 is LNHDA, CDR2 SQIVND (reference sequence). On this clone: As yet, its antigen is unknown.

Clones were sequenced by immunoSEQ multiplex PCR, and TCRdb holds only the in-frame ones, with some missing. The sample shows 20,000 to 25,000 clones, approximately 90% of them seen only once. V usage is TRBV19 and J usage is TRBJ1-1; no reliable D call. The sequence was obtained from a male donor older than 55 with stage I squamous cell lung carcinoma. This material consisted of peripheral blood, taken before any cancer treatment. CDR3 sequence: CASSTRRSNTEAFF. CDR3 DNA: TGTGCCAGTAGTACACGACGGTCGAACACTGAAGCTTTCTTT.